The 18 T cell receptor beta chains reported below all come from one sample, sequenced in a study of blood T cell repertoires in COVID-19 (dated by TCRdb to 2018 to 2020). Preparation of the library involved the immunoSEQ multiplex PCR assay. The source is immuneACCESS, and TCRdb retained only in-frame sequences with V and J called. Part of the clones is not carried over; for the studies checked, unresolved V genes explain less than half of this, and the remainder is unexplained. The sample profile shows fewer than 200,000 clones; 88% of them were found once. Approximately 6% of the sample belongs to the ten largest clones. Sequences were obtained from peripheral blood. Receptors originate from a middle-aged man with active or convalescent COVID-19.

The chain links TRBV7-6 to TRBJ1-1; 7 bases are shared with TRBD1. From germline, CDR1 is SGHVS and CDR2 FNYEAQ. The trim removed 5 bases at V and 3 bases at J, leaving 6 bases unmatched. The CDR3 is 14 amino acids. CDR3 coding DNA: TGTGCCAGCAGCATCCGACAGGGAGACACTGAAGCTTTCTTT. Encoded protein: CASSIRQGDTEAFF.

The rearrangement uses TRBV30 and TRBJ1-6; D perhaps matches TRBD1 (6 bases). This CDR3 contains 15 residues. Trimming took off 2 bases at V and 5 bases at J, with 13 bases between the two ends. In germline, CDR1 is GTSNPN, CDR2 SVGIG (reference sequence). The CDR3 sequence is CAWSSTGHDNSPLHF. The CDR3 bases are TGTGCCTGGAGTTCTACGGGACACGATAATTCACCCCTCCACTTT.

The chain recombines TRBV5-1 with TRBJ2-1, with 16 positions matching TRBD2. J was trimmed by 12 bases and V by 0 bases; bases with no gene match: 15. Looked up from germline, CDR1 is SGHRS and CDR2 is YFSETQ. This CDR3 region has 19 residues. The CDR3 protein is CASSLALGMGTSGRGTQFF. The DNA for the CDR3 is TGCGCCAGCAGCTTGGCATTAGGTATGGGGACTAGCGGGAGGGGAACGCAGTTCTTC.

This clone has a single count. This chain connects TRBV2 to TRBJ1-5; D remains unclear. Trimming cost V 2 bases and J 5 bases, with 13 bases left between them. The CDR3 is made up of 15 amino acids. Germline loops: CDR1 SNHLY, CDR2 FYNNEI. CDR3 bases: TGTGCCAGCAGTGAAACTAAGCAAGGCTATCAGCCCCAGCATTTT. This codes for CASSETKQGYQPQHF.

This chain connects TRBV2 to TRBJ2-7; 8 nucleotides align to TRBD1. V dropped 10 bases and J dropped 12; count of bases not matched to a gene: 17. Germline V gene data show CDR1 as SNHLY and CDR2 as FYNNEI. The CDR3 loop spans 13 amino acids. CDR3 in DNA: TGTGCCACCCCGGGACAGGATTTACGAGATCCGTACTTC. Its protein product is CATPGQDLRDPYF.

This chain links TRBV6-2 or TRBV6-3 with TRBJ1-2; no clear D gene. This CDR3 contains 13 residues. Trimming shortened V by 6 bases and J by 4 bases, and 12 bases separated the two germline ends. Germline CDR1 reads MNHEY; CDR2 reads SVGEGT. The CDR3 here is CASSLDTSYGYTF. CDR3 nucleotides: TGTGCCAGCAGCCTCGACACCTCCTATGGCTACACCTTC.

The rearrangement joins TRBV28 to TRBJ2-1, with 10 bases that match TRBD2. Germline CDR1 reads MDHEN; CDR2 reads SYDVKM. CDR3 size: 18 residues. Trimming at V came to 7 bases and at J to 3 bases, leaving 15 bases not matched to a gene. The CDR3 nucleotides read TGTGCCAGCAAGAAGGGACTAGCGCCCGGCATCAACTACAATGAGCAGTTCTTC. Translating it yields CASKKGLAPGINYNEQFF. Looking up the rest from reference TRBV28 and TRBJ2-1 gives the full variable domain: DVKVTQSSRYLVKRTGEKVFLECVQDMDHENMFWYRQDPGLGLRLIYFSYDVKMKEKGDIPEGYSVSREKKERFSLILESASTNQTSMYLCASKKGLAPGINYNEQFFGPGTRLTVL.

This clone was detected once. J is TRBJ2-3 and V is TRBV14, with 10 nucleotides matching TRBD2. Germline CDR1 reads SGHDN; CDR2 reads FVKESK. Losses at the gene ends were 5 bases for V and 5 bases for J; bases not matched to a gene: 7. The CDR3 spans 15 residues. The CDR3 spells CASSTSGTALDTQYF. CDR3 nucleotide sequence: TGTGCCAGCAGCACTAGCGGGACGGCGCTAGATACGCAGTATTTT.

This rearrangement joins TRBV15 to TRBJ2-3; D might be TRBD1 (6 bases). Looked up from germline, CDR1 is LNHNV and CDR2 is YYDKDF (reference sequence). The V end was cut by 0 bases, the J end by 11 bases, with 12 bases between. This CDR3 has 13 amino acids. CDR3 DNA sequence: TGTGCCACCAGCAGAGAGTCCGAAGGGGGGCAGTATTTT. Translation gives CATSRESEGGQYF.

This sequence joins TRBV11-1 and TRBJ2-1; 12 bases agree with TRBD2. This CDR3 has 16 amino acids. V trimming: 5 bases; J trimming: 5 bases; junction bases outside the gene matches: 7. Germline lookup yields CDR1 SGHAT and CDR2 FQDESV (reference sequence). The CDR3 loop reads CASSMTTSGRNNEQFF. In nucleotides, the CDR3 is TGTGCCAGCAGCATGACAACTAGCGGGAGGAACAATGAGCAGTTCTTC.

The chain recombines TRBV11-2 with TRBJ1-4; D remains unclear. Trimming removed 7 bases from V and 7 bases from J, with 19 bases in between. Germline CDR1 SGHAT, CDR2 FQNNGV. The CDR3 covers 15 residues. The CDR3 DNA sequence: TGTGCCAGCACCCAAATGGCAACCCGCAGTGAAAAACTGTTTTTT. It translates to CASTQMATRSEKLFF. The whole variable domain, filled in from reference TRBV11-2 and TRBJ1-4, reads EAGVAQSPRYKIIEKRQSVAFWCNPISGHATLYWYQQILGQGPKLLIQFQNNGVVDDSQLPKDRFSAERLKGVDSTLKIQPAKLEDSAVYLCASTQMATRSEKLFFGSGTQLSVL.

CDR3 sequence (DNA): TGTGCCAGCAGCCAAGTGGACAGCTCCTACGGATACAGCTCCTATAATTCACCCCTCCACTTT. Protein sequence: CASSQVDSSYGYSSYNSPLHF. The chain is built from TRBV14 and TRBJ1-6; D may be TRBD1 (6 bases). The germline V gene has CDR1 SGHDN and CDR2 FVKESK. The V and J ends lost 1 base and 0 bases respectively, with 22 bases between them. The CDR3 runs 21 residues.

This clone was seen only once. This rearrangement joins TRBV27 to TRBJ2-2, with TRBD2 matching 11 bases. Germline lookup yields CDR1 MNHEY and CDR2 SMNVEV (reference sequence). The length of the CDR3 is 17 residues. With V trimmed by 5 bases and J by 1 base, 6 bases remained unmatched. CDR3 amino acids: CASSQIGLAGNTGELFF. The CDR3 DNA sequence: TGTGCCAGCAGTCAAATCGGACTAGCGGGGAACACCGGGGAGCTGTTTTTT.

The count of this clone is one. The chain employs TRBV28 and TRBJ2-7; possible D gene TRBD2, 5 bases. The germline V gene encodes CDR1 MDHEN and CDR2 SYDVKM. Trimming removed 4 bases at V and 5 bases at J, with 9 bases between. This CDR3 contains 12 residues. Here the CDR3 DNA reads TGTGCCAGCAGTTACAGCGGAGACGAGCAGTACTTC. Translating gives CASSYSGDEQYF.

In regard to this clone: A read error may account for a junction end that differs from germline. The rearrangement uses TRBV7-9 and TRBJ2-5; D uncertain. The CDR3 is made up of 13 amino acids. Germline V gene lookup returns CDR1 SEHNR and CDR2 FQNEAQ (reference sequence). CDR3 nucleotides: TGTGCCAGCACCTTAAACCAGCAAGAGACCCAGTACTTC. Encoded protein: CASTLNQQETQYF.

The CDR3 is CSVLILAGVRYNEQFF. In nucleotides, the CDR3 is TGCAGCGTCCTTATACTAGCGGGGGTGAGATACAATGAGCAGTTCTTC. The V call is TRBV29-1, the J call TRBJ2-1, with TRBD2 matching 11 bases. The CDR3 is made up of 16 amino acids. The V and J ends lost 6 bases and 4 bases, in that order; junction bases with no gene match: 11. Germline lookup yields CDR1 SQVTM and CDR2 ANQGSEA.

The chain joins TRBV29-1 to TRBJ2-3, with a possible D match to TRBD2 (6 bases). The CDR3 extends over 14 amino acids. CDR1 is SQVTM and CDR2 is ANQGSEA in the germline V gene. V was trimmed by 4 bases and J by 0 bases, leaving 11 bases between them. In DNA form, the CDR3 reads TGCAGCGTTGGCGGGACCATCAGCACAGATACGCAGTATTTT. It translates to CSVGGTISTDTQYF.

CDR3 sequence (DNA): TGTGCCATCAGTGAGTCAGGGACAGGGGGCGATGGCTACACCTTC. Its protein is CAISESGTGGDGYTF. The chain recombines TRBV10-3 with TRBJ1-2; TRBD1 matches at 12 bases. The CDR3 extends over 15 amino acids. Germline trimming cut 0 bases from V and 6 bases from J; bases unmatched to any gene: 2. From germline, CDR1 is ENHRY and CDR2 SYGVKD.